This T cell receptor (beta chain) was recorded in a study of T cell repertoires in cytomegalovirus infection. Looking at the study overall: CMV epitopes in the study were HLA-C-restricted (recently identified) and HLA-B-restricted (well studied). CMV infection and matching HLA type were both indicated by public TCR beta signatures. Overall study findings and caveats: Across the ex vivo response, the dominant clonotypes were HLA-C-restricted CMV-specific TCR beta clonotypes. CMV carriers having the relevant HLA were flagged by cumulative public TCR beta family frequency.

TCRdb itself ran the reads through MiXCR, one entry per CDR3 protein. The table shows 70,000 to 85,000 distinct CDR3 sequences, with roughly 40% occurring only once. V lost 5 bases and J lost 2, with 17 bases in between. This CDR3 region has 16 residues. To note about this clonotype: What it binds is unknown.

This TCR came from a human donor in good health (CMV status not recorded). Some clones in this sample may be carry-over from other donors' samples. Sequences were derived from CD8+ T cells from cultured PBMCs, sampled from culture after CMV antigen stimulation. V is TRBV12-3 or TRBV12-4 and J is TRBJ2-3; D remains ambiguous. The CDR3 here is CASSPMASRVTDTQYF. As DNA, the CDR3 is TGTGCCAGCAGTCCTATGGCGAGTCGGGTCACAGATACGCAGTATTTT.